This T cell receptor (beta chain) was sequenced for a study of vaccination effects on CD4 cells after COVID-19. Trimming stripped 4 bases from V and 3 bases from J, with 11 bases between. The CDR3 has 13 residues. Germline V lookup: CDR1 SQVTM, CDR2 ANQGSEA. Concerning this clone itself: Its specificity is unknown.

Produced via immunoSEQ multiplex PCR; TCRdb's table is partial and in-frame only. The repertoire consists of about 37,000 clones, with about three fifths occurring once and the leading ten covering 14% to 15%. Peptide-pool stimulation followed by sequencing identified expanded antigen-specific CD4+ clonotypes in the ViraFEST assay. Cultured cells yielded isolated CD4+ T cells after around 9 days. Vaccinees lacked prior SARS-CoV-2 infection and tested negative for nucleocapsid antibodies. IL-2 medium was substituted for half the medium on days 3 and 7. Here the sequenced sample was CD4+ T cells from PBMCs cultured with HCoV-OC43 spike peptides, taken before COVID-19 vaccination. As for subset: HCoV-OC43 spike overlapping peptide pool stimulation. The chain links TRBV29-1 to TRBJ2-3, with D hard to call. The origin of this receptor is a human donor who received a COVID-19 vaccine. CDR3 amino acids: CSVAPQATDTQYF. The DNA for the CDR3 is TGCAGCGTTGCACCTCAGGCGACAGATACGCAGTATTTT.